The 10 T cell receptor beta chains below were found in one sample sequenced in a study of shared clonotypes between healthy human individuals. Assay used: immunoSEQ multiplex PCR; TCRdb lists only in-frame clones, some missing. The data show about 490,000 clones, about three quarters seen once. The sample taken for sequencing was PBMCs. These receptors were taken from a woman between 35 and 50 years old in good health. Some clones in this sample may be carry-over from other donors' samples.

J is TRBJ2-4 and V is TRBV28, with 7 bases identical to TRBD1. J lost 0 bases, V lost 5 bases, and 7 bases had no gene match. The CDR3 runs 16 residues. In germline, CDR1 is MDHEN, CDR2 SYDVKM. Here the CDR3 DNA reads TGTGCCAGCAGTCCAGGGGACAGACTAGCCAAAAACATTCAGTACTTC. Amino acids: CASSPGDRLAKNIQYF. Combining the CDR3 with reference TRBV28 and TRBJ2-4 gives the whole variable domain DVKVTQSSRYLVKRTGEKVFLECVQDMDHENMFWYRQDPGLGLRLIYFSYDVKMKEKGDIPEGYSVSREKKERFSLILESASTNQTSMYLCASSPGDRLAKNIQYFGAGTRLSVL.

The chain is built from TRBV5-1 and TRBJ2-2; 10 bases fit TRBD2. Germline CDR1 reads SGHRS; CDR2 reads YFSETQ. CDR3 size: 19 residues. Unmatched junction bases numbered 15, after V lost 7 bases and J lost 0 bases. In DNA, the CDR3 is TGCGCCAGCCGGCTGCGGGCAGCGGGAGGGAACTCGAACACCGGGGAGCTGTTTTTT. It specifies CASRLRAAGGNSNTGELFF.

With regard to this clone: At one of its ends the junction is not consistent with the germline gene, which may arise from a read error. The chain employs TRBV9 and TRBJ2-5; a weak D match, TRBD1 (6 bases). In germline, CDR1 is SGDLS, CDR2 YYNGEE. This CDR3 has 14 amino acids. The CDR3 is CACSVSSGDETQYF. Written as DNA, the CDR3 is TGTGCCTGCAGCGTTTCGTCAGGGGACGAGACCCAGTACTTC.

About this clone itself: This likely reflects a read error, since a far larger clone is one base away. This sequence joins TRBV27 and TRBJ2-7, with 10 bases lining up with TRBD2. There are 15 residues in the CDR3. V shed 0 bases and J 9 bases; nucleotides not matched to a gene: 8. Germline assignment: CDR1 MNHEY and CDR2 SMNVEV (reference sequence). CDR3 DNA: TGTGCCAGCAGTTTATCTGTAGCGGGAGGTGGCGGGCAGTACTTC. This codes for CASSLSVAGGGGQYF.

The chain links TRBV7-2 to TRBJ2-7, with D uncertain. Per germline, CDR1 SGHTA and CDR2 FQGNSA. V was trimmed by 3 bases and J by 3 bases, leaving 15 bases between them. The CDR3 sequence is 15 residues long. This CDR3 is CASSFQSSSGYEQYF. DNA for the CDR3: TGTGCCAGCAGCTTCCAGTCCTCCTCAGGCTACGAGCAGTACTTC.

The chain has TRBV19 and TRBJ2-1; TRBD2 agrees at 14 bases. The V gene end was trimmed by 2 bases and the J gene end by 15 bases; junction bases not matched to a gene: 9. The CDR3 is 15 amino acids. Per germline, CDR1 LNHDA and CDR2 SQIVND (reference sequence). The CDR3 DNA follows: TGTGCCAGTAGTATAACCCTCGGGACTAGCGGGAGATCGTTCTTC. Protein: CASSITLGTSGRSFF.

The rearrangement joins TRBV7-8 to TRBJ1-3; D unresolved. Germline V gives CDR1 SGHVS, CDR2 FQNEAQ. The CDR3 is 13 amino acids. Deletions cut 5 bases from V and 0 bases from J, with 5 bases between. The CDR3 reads CASSKISGNTIYF. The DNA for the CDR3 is TGTGCCAGCAGCAAGATCTCTGGAAACACCATATATTTT.

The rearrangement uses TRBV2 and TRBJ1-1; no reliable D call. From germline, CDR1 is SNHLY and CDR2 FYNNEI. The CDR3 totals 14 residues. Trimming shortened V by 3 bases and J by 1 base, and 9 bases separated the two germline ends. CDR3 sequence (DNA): TGTGCCAGCAGTGAGGTGGGCGGGAACACTGAAGCTTTCTTT. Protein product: CASSEVGGNTEAFF.

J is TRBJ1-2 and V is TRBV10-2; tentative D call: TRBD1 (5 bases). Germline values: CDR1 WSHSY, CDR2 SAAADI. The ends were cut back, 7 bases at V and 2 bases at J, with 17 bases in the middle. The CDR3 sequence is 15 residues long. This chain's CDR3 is CASKRSGPGNYGYTF. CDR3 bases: TGCGCCAGCAAAAGGTCCGGGCCAGGGAACTATGGCTACACCTTC.

The CDR3 nucleotides read TGTGCCAGCCGCTCCGGGACCACTTACGAGCAGTACTTC. Translated: CASRSGTTYEQYF. The rearrangement links TRBV28 to TRBJ2-7; D is perhaps TRBD1 or TRBD2 (5 bases each). The CDR3 covers 13 residues. The germline gives CDR1 MDHEN, CDR2 SYDVKM. Trimming took off 8 bases at V and 4 bases at J, with 15 bases between the two ends.